The next 19 T cell receptor beta chains were all read from a single sample in a study of CD8 T cells in Susac syndrome. Random hexamers were used to reverse transcribe an amount of 0.5 to 1 ug RNA. MiXCR, run by TCRdb on the immunoSEQ multiplex PCR reads, gives a single entry per CDR3 protein. There are tens of thousands of distinct CDR3 sequences in the sample; roughly 95% occur only once, and 0.62% lies in the top ten. The specimen was CD8+ T cells from PBMCs. The receptors come from a human donor with Susac syndrome.

This chain connects TRBV6-2 or TRBV6-3 to TRBJ2-4, with unresolved D. Looked up from germline, CDR1 is MNHEY and CDR2 is SVGEGT. The CDR3 runs 13 residues. Trimming removed 2 bases at V and 2 bases at J, with 4 bases between. The CDR3 loop is CASSYRPKNIQYF. Here the CDR3 DNA reads TGTGCCAGCAGTTACCGCCCCAAAAACATTCAGTACTTC.

Details on this clonotype: At one of its ends the junction is not consistent with the germline gene, which may arise from a read error. The chain recombines TRBV27 with TRBJ1-1, with TRBD1 matching over 7 bases. Germline values: CDR1 MNHEY, CDR2 SMNVEV (reference sequence). CDR3 size: 15 residues. The CDR3 DNA follows: TGTGCCAGCAGGTTATCCCGGGGGGGACAGACTGAAGCTTTCTTT. This gives the protein CASRLSRGGQTEAFF.

The V call is TRBV15, the J call TRBJ1-5, with 7 positions matching TRBD1. The germline CDR1 and CDR2 sequences are LNHNV and YYDKDF (reference sequence). J was trimmed by 5 bases and V by 5 bases; bases with no gene match: 6. This CDR3 has 14 amino acids. DNA of the CDR3: TGTGCCACCAGCGGAACAGGGGAACATCAGCCCCAGCATTTT. Protein: CATSGTGEHQPQHF.

CDR3 bases: TGTGCCAGCAGCTCCCGACAAGAGACCCAGTACTTC. Translating gives CASSSRQETQYF. This chain connects TRBV11-2 to TRBJ2-5, with unresolved D. There are 12 residues in the CDR3. Germline V gives CDR1 SGHAT, CDR2 FQNNGV. V lost 4 bases and J 2 bases, leaving 5 bases between the germline ends.

The chain employs TRBV11-2 and TRBJ2-5, with TRBD2 matching 10 bases. Per germline, CDR1 SGHAT and CDR2 FQNNGV. The length of the CDR3 is 17 residues. J was trimmed by 1 base and V by 7 bases; bases with no gene match: 12. The chain's CDR3 is CASKPLASGGPQETQYF. The CDR3 DNA follows: TGTGCCAGCAAGCCCTTGGCTAGCGGGGGTCCCCAAGAGACCCAGTACTTC.

CDR3 DNA: TGTGCCAGCGCTAGGCAGCAAGAGACCCAGTACTTC. This codes for CASARQQETQYF. The rearrangement joins TRBV27 to TRBJ2-5, with D hard to call. Germline V gives CDR1 MNHEY, CDR2 SMNVEV (reference sequence). The CDR3 spans 12 residues. The ends were cut back, 8 bases at V and 2 bases at J, with 9 bases in the middle.

V and J are TRBV24-1 and TRBJ1-2, with 12 bases fitting TRBD1. V lost 4 bases and J lost 8; bases outside the gene matches: 1. Per germline, CDR1 KGHDR and CDR2 SFDVKD. CDR3 length: 13 residues. The CDR3 bases are TGTGCCACCAGTGAGGGACAGGGGGCCGGCTACACCTTC. Translating it yields CATSEGQGAGYTF.

The V call is TRBV3-1, the J call TRBJ2-1, with 7 bases lining up with TRBD2. The germline gives CDR1 LGHDT, CDR2 YNNKEL (reference sequence). The CDR3 loop spans 14 amino acids. J lost 9 bases, V lost 5 bases, and 10 bases had no gene match. The CDR3 loop is CASSFPLGTTEQFF. As DNA, the CDR3 is TGTGCCAGCAGCTTCCCTTTAGGGACTACTGAGCAGTTCTTC.

V usage is TRBV27 and J usage is TRBJ1-1; possibly TRBD1 for D (6 bases). The CDR3 covers 15 residues. Germline V gives CDR1 MNHEY, CDR2 SMNVEV (reference sequence). Trimming took off 3 bases at V and 1 base at J, with 12 bases between the two ends. CDR3 protein: CASSLEGGRNTEAFF. For the CDR3, the DNA is TGTGCCAGCAGTTTGGAGGGGGGGAGGAACACTGAAGCTTTCTTT.

The chain links TRBV29-1 to TRBJ2-7; weak D call: TRBD2 (6 bases). Trimming left V 7 bases short and J 6 bases short, with 16 bases between. The CDR3 loop spans 12 amino acids. The germline gives CDR1 SQVTM, CDR2 ANQGSEA. CDR3 in amino acids: CSGGDPPGEQYF. CDR3 nucleotide sequence: TGCAGCGGGGGGGATCCACCGGGCGAGCAGTACTTC.

The V and J genes are TRBV9 and TRBJ2-2, with TRBD2 matching over 7 bases. Germline V gene data show CDR1 as SGDLS and CDR2 as YYNGEE. J was trimmed by 4 bases and V by 0 bases; bases with no gene match: 3. The CDR3 covers 15 residues. The CDR3 DNA reads as TGTGCCAGCAGCGTAGAAGGGGAGGGCACCGGGGAGCTGTTTTTT. It codes for CASSVEGEGTGELFF.

The chain uses TRBV4-2 and TRBJ2-3, with 8 bases fitting TRBD1. The CDR3 extends over 16 amino acids. V gave up 0 bases and J gave up 6 bases; unmatched junction bases: 8. CDR1 and CDR2 from the germline V gene are LGHNA and YNFKEQ. This CDR3 is CASSQDTSGGADTQYF. The DNA of the CDR3 is TGTGCCAGCAGCCAAGACACCTCAGGGGGCGCGGATACGCAGTATTTT.

The chain employs TRBV20-1 and TRBJ2-3, with 9 positions matching TRBD1. Trimming took 5 bases from V and 3 from J; bases not matched to a gene: 9. Germline values: CDR1 DFQATT, CDR2 SNEGSKA (reference sequence). The CDR3 spans 15 residues. CDR3 amino acids: CSAGTGIRMTDTQYF. The CDR3 DNA reads as TGCAGTGCTGGGACAGGGATTAGGATGACAGATACGCAGTATTTT.

This chain connects TRBV2 to TRBJ2-5; unclear D gene. Germline V gene data show CDR1 as SNHLY and CDR2 as FYNNEI. The CDR3 extends over 13 amino acids. Trimming took off 7 bases at V and 1 base at J, with 10 bases between the two ends. The CDR3, as DNA: TGTGCCAGCAAGATTCTTCCCCAAGAGACCCAGTACTTC. It encodes CASKILPQETQYF.

The chain has TRBV20-1 and TRBJ2-5; 7 nucleotides align to TRBD2. The length of the CDR3 is 14 residues. CDR1 is DFQATT and CDR2 is SNEGSKA in the germline V gene (reference sequence). V lost 6 bases, J lost 2 bases, and 9 bases stayed unmatched. CDR3 in DNA: TGCAGTGCAGATCCGGGAGGCCTACAAGAGACCCAGTACTTC. This codes for CSADPGGLQETQYF.

The chain is built from TRBV30 and TRBJ1-6; 7 bases match TRBD1. V was pared by 5 bases and J by 9 bases, with 10 bases of the junction left unmatched. The CDR3 has 14 amino acids. Germline V CDR1 and CDR2: GTSNPN, SVGIG (reference sequence). Here the CDR3 reads CAWLGQGGGSPLHF. The DNA of the CDR3 is TGTGCCTGGCTGGGGCAGGGGGGAGGTTCACCCCTCCACTTT.

V is TRBV9 and J is TRBJ2-2, with D perhaps TRBD1 or TRBD2 (5 bases each). Germline CDR1 SGDLS, CDR2 YYNGEE. The CDR3 loop spans 15 amino acids. Trimming stripped 4 bases from V and 0 bases from J, with 10 bases between. CDR3 sequence: CASSIGTANTGELFF. For the CDR3, the DNA is TGTGCCAGCAGCATCGGGACGGCGAACACCGGGGAGCTGTTTTTT.

V is TRBV6-2 or TRBV6-3 and J is TRBJ1-2; tentatively, D is TRBD1 (5 bases). The CDR3 sequence is 12 residues long. CDR1 MNHEY and CDR2 SVGEGT come from the germline V gene. Trimming removed 8 bases at V and 5 bases at J, with 12 bases between. In DNA, the CDR3 is TGTGCCAGCGAGTCGACAGTTTATGGCTACACCTTC. This codes for CASESTVYGYTF.

The chain recombines TRBV9 with TRBJ1-1; D call uncertain. CDR1 is SGDLS, CDR2 YYNGEE, per germline. Trimming cost V 0 bases and J 8 bases, with 14 bases left between them. The CDR3 sequence is 14 residues long. The chain's CDR3 is CASSVASHRGEAFF. DNA for the CDR3: TGTGCCAGCAGCGTAGCTTCCCACAGAGGAGAAGCTTTCTTT.